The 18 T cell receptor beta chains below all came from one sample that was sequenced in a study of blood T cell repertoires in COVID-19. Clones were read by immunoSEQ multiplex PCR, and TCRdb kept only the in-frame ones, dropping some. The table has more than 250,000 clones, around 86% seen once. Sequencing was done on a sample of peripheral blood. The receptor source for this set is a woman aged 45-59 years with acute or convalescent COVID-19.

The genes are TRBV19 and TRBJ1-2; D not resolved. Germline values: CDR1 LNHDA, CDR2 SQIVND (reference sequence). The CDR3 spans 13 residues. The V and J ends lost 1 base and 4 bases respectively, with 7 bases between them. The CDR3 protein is CASSIATLYGYTF. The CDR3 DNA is TGTGCCAGTAGTATAGCGACACTCTATGGCTACACCTTC.

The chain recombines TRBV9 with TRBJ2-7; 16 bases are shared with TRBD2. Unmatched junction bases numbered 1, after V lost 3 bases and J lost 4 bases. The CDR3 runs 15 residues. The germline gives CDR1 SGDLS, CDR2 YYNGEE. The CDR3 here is CASSGGLAGGYEQYF. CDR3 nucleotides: TGTGCCAGCAGCGGGGGACTAGCGGGAGGGTACGAGCAGTACTTC.

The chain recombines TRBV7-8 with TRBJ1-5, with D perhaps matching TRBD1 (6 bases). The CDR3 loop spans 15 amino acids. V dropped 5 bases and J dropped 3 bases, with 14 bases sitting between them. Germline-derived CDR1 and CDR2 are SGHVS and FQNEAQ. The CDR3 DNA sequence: TGTGCCAGCAGCCCAAAGGGACACCTCAATCAGCCCCAGCATTTT. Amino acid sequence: CASSPKGHLNQPQHF.

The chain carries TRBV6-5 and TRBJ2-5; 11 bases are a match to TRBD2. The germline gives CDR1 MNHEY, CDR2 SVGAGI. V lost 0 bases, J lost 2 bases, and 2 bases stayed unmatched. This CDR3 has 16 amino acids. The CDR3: CASSYSASGGQETQYF. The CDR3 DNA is TGTGCCAGCAGTTACTCGGCTAGCGGGGGGCAAGAGACCCAGTACTTC.

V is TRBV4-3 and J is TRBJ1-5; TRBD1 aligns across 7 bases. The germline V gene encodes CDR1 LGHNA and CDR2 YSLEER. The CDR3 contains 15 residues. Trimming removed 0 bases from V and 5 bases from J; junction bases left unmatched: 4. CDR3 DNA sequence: TGCGCCAGCAGCCAAGATTTCAGGGGGGATCAGCCCCAGCATTTT. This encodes CASSQDFRGDQPQHF.

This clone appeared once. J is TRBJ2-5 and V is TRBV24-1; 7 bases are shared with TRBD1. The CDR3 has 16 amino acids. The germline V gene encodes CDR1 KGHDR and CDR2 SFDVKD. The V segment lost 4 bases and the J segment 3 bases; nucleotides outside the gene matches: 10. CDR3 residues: CATSDPLRTGKETQYF. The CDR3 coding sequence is TGTGCCACCAGTGACCCTCTAAGGACAGGTAAAGAGACCCAGTACTTC.

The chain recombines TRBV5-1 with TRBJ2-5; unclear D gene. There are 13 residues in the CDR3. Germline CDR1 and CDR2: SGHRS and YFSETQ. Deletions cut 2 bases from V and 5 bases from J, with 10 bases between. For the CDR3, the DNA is TGCGCCAGCAGCTTCCACGAGCCGGAGACCCAGTACTTC. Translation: CASSFHEPETQYF.

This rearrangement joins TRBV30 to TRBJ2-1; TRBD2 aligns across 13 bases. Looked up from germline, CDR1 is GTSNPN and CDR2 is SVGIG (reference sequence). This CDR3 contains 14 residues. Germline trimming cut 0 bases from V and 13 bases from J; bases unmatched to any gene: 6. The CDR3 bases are TGTGCCTGGAGTGTAGCGGGACTAGCGGGGAGACAGTTCTTC. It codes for CAWSVAGLAGRQFF.

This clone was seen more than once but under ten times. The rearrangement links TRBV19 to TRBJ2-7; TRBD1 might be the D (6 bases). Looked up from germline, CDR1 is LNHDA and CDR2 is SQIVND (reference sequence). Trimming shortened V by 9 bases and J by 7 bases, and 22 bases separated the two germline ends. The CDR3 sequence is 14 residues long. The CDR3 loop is CASSWDTGLGEQYF. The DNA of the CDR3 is TGTGCCAGCTCATGGGACACAGGGCTGGGGGAGCAGTACTTC.

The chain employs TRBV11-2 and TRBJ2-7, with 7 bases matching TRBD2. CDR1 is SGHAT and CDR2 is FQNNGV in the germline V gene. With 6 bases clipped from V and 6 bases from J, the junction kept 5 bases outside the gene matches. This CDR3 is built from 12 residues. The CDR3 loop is CASRSGTIEQYF. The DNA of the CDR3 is TGTGCCAGCAGATCCGGGACTATCGAGCAGTACTTC.

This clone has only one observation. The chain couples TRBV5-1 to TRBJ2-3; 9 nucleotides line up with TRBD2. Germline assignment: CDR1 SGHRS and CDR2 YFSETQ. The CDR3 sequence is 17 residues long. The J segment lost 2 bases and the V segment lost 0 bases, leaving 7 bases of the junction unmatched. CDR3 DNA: TGCGCCAGCAGCTTGGGGGCGTTAGCGGGGGACACAGATACGCAGTATTTT. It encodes CASSLGALAGDTDTQYF.

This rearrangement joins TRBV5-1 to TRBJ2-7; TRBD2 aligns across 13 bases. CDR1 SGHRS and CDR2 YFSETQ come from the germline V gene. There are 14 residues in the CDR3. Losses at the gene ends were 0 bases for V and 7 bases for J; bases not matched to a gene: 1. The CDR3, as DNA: TGCGCCAGCAGCTTGGAGACTAGCGGGAGGGAGCAGTACTTC. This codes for CASSLETSGREQYF.

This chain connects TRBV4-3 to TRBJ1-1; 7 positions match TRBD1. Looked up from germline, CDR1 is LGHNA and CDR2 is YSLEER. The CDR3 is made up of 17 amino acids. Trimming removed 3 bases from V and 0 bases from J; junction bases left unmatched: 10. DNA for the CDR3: TGCGCCAGCAGCCATGATCCCACCGGGACAGTGAACACTGAAGCTTTCTTT. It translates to CASSHDPTGTVNTEAFF.

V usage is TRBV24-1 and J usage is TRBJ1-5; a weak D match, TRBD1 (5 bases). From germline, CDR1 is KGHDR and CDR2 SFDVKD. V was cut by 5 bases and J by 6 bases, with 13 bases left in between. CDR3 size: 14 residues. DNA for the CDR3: TGTGCCACCAGTGTTGGCGGGGCGAGTCAGCCCCAGCATTTT. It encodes CATSVGGASQPQHF.

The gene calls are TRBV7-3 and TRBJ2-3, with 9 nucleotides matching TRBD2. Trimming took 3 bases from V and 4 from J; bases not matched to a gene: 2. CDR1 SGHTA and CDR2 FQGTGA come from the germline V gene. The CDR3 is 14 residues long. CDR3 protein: CASSFAGGPDTQYF. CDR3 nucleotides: TGTGCCAGCAGCTTCGCGGGAGGGCCAGATACGCAGTATTTT.

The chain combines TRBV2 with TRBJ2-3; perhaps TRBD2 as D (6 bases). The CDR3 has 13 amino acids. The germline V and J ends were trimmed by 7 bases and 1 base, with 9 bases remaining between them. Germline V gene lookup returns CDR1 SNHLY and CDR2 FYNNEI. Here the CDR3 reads CASNAGRTDTQYF. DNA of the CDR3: TGTGCCAGCAACGCGGGACGCACAGATACGCAGTATTTT.

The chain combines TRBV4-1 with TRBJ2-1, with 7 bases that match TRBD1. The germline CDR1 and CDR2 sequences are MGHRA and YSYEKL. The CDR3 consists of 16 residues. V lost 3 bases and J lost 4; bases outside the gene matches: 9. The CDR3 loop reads CASSHYLDRDYNEQFF. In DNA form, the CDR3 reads TGCGCCAGCAGCCATTACCTCGACAGGGATTACAATGAGCAGTTCTTC.

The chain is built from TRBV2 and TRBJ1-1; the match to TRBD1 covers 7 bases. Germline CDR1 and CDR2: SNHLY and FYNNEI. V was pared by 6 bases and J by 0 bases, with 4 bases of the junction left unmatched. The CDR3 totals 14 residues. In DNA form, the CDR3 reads TGTGCCAGCAGGGTACAGGGGATGAACACTGAAGCTTTCTTT. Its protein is CASRVQGMNTEAFF.